This TCR beta chain was observed in a study of post-analysis software for immune sequencing data (dated by TCRdb to the mid-2010s). With respect to the entire study: The recorded disease courses included relapsing-remitting, secondary progressive and progressive-relapsing multiple sclerosis, and some patients had no subtype annotation. The multiple sclerosis patient repertoires were compared with about a dozen previously published healthy control repertoires from donors aged about 6 to 26 years. A subset of samples was prepared in parallel using single-end sample barcoding, then pooled and co-amplified after Illumina adapter ligation.

Receptors were amplified or captured by PCR. The instrument was an Illumina HiSeq 2500. To reduce PCR and sequencing biases, unique molecular identifiers were built into the TCR beta cDNA libraries. Approximately 500,000 cDNA molecules were obtained per 1 to 10 million input T cells, so each molecule approximated one T cell. The patient libraries were prepared and sequenced using the same protocol as the earlier healthy control dataset. Within a given batch, samples were prepared together, multiplexed and sequenced on the same HiSeq lane. On the study's bioinformatics: Raw barcoded reads were processed with MIGEC, and single-read molecular identifier groups were discarded before consensus assembly and CDR3 extraction. Clonotype tables were post-analysed with VDJtools, normalizing diversity by down-sampling all datasets to the smallest sample size. In repertoire overlap clustering, CDR3 amino acid sequences, but not nucleotide sequences, were matched to correct batch-related cross-sample contamination. TCRdb took the public reads, trimmed them with fastp at Q25, ran MiXCR for clone calling and kept in-frame beta chains. Under each unique CDR3 protein, matching rows form one entry showing the most common genes and DNA. Clone size and V and J calls follow TCRdb, not the original study. The sample table contains about 540,000 distinct CDR3 sequences; only one count was recorded for 30% to 40% of them. The ten most abundant clones make up around 6% of the sample.

The paper's findings and limits, for the study overall: The multiple sclerosis patient group was slightly younger than the control group. Direct clustering with F measure showed strong co-clustering of samples prepared in the same batch, prompting a batch-effect correction. Normalized Chao1 diversity was significantly lower in multiple sclerosis patients than controls, suggesting substantial peripheral T-cell clonal expansion. Roughly 5 TRBV segments, including TRBV5-6, TRBV5-1 and TRBV20-1, were significantly more frequent in patients than controls.

Looking up the germline V gene yields CDR1 MNHNS and CDR2 SASEGT. The CDR3 sequence holds 14 residues, the cysteine and phenylalanine included. Left in the record is the CDR3 DNA by itself, 42 bases read in frame from the first base. Cut back by 3 bases and 2 bases, the V and J ends lie 11 bases apart. To demonstrate the VDJtools post-analysis software, the study profiled TCR beta repertoires from the peripheral blood of approximately twelve young patients with multiple sclerosis. The patients with multiple sclerosis were children and adolescents between about 6 and 17 years of age. A remark on this clonotype: The clone's antigen remains unknown. The sample holds no much larger clone one base away, and base qualities are not on file.

The chain was built from TRBV6-1 and TRBJ2-7; the D segment could be TRBD1, given 5 matching bases. The sequence came from a girl aged 2-17 years with multiple sclerosis. Sequenced material: blood. CDR3 region: CASSEGRQTYEQYF. The DNA sequence reads TGTGCCAGCAGTGAGGGTCGACAGACCTACGAGCAGTACTTC.